These 23 T cell receptor beta chains originate from one sample sequenced in a study of naive and memory T cell subsets. An equimolar mix of two oligonucleotides served as the beta constant-region primer for TRBC1 and TRBC2. Ligated cDNA was amplified by four rounds of PCR with nested alpha and beta constant-region primers and SP2. From the UMI-ligation and nested PCR reads, TCRdb called clonotypes with MiXCR, one entry per CDR3 protein. The table has just over 80,000 distinct CDR3 sequences, about 10% seen once; the top ten hold approximately 1.1%. Sequencing input: naive CD8+ T cells from blood. The receptors were gathered from a human donor in good health.

The chain carries TRBV28 and TRBJ2-1; D uncertain. With 6 bases removed from V and 4 bases from J, the gap between germline ends came to 10 bases. This CDR3 region has 13 residues. Germline loops: CDR1 MDHEN, CDR2 SYDVKM. CDR3 bases: TGTGCCAGCAGCTACTTATTTTACAATGAGCAGTTCTTC. It codes for CASSYLFYNEQFF.

In its sample, this clonotype was seen a few times. This chain joins TRBV20-1 and TRBJ2-3; D is uncertain. The CDR3 is 15 residues long. Deletions cut 2 bases from V and 0 bases from J, with 12 bases between. Germline V lookup: CDR1 DFQATT, CDR2 SNEGSKA (reference sequence). The CDR3 DNA reads as TGCAGTGCTAGACTCAGATACGTTAGCACAGATACGCAGTATTTT. Translation gives CSARLRYVSTDTQYF.

The CDR3 is CSASPLAPFSYEQYF. For the CDR3, the DNA is TGCAGTGCTAGTCCCCTAGCCCCTTTCTCCTACGAGCAGTACTTC. The chain employs TRBV20-1 and TRBJ2-7; D is perhaps TRBD2 (5 bases). Trimming removed 3 bases at V and 0 bases at J, with 15 bases between. This CDR3 has 15 amino acids. Germline values: CDR1 DFQATT, CDR2 SNEGSKA (reference sequence).

V is TRBV6-2 or TRBV6-3 and J is TRBJ1-1; 7 nucleotides line up with TRBD1. The J segment lost 8 bases and the V segment lost 5 bases, leaving 5 bases of the junction unmatched. Germline CDR1 and CDR2: MNHEY and SVGEGT. There are 12 residues in the CDR3. CDR3 protein: CASSPTDREAFF. In DNA form, the CDR3 reads TGTGCCAGCAGTCCTACGGACAGGGAAGCTTTCTTT.

This clonotype was observed a handful of times. The CDR3 region is CSVAGAGNTIYF. As DNA, the CDR3 is TGCAGCGTCGCCGGGGCTGGAAACACCATATATTTT. The chain links TRBV29-1 to TRBJ1-3; D is unresolved. Per germline, CDR1 SQVTM and CDR2 ANQGSEA. The CDR3 has 12 residues. V lost 6 bases, J lost 2 bases, and 8 bases lay in between.

This clonotype was seen at least ten times. The chain combines TRBV10-3 with TRBJ2-6; 9 bases are shared with TRBD1. Germline CDR1 and CDR2: ENHRY and SYGVKD. V lost 4 bases, J lost 0 bases, and 10 bases stayed unmatched. This CDR3 is 19 amino acids long. CDR3: CAISGRTGELVSGANVLTF. In DNA, the CDR3 is TGTGCCATCAGTGGGAGGACAGGGGAGCTAGTCTCTGGGGCCAACGTCCTGACTTTC.

The V and J genes are TRBV29-1 and TRBJ2-1, with 7 bases lining up with TRBD2. Germline CDR1 SQVTM, CDR2 ANQGSEA. The CDR3 extends over 12 amino acids. This chain's CDR3 is CRVGGSYNEQFF. In DNA, the CDR3 is TGCAGAGTGGGGGGGAGTTACAATGAGCAGTTCTTC.

This chain uses TRBV29-1 with TRBJ2-2; 8 bases are shared with TRBD2. Germline trimming cut 3 bases from V and 0 bases from J; bases unmatched to any gene: 3. The CDR3 is made up of 15 amino acids. The germline V gene encodes CDR1 SQVTM and CDR2 ANQGSEA. The CDR3 is CSVEGTRANTGELFF. The CDR3 coding sequence is TGCAGCGTTGAGGGGACTAGGGCGAACACCGGGGAGCTGTTTTTT.

The rearrangement links TRBV6-1 to TRBJ1-5; D is unresolved. Germline CDR1 and CDR2: MNHNS and SASEGT. The V and J ends lost 6 bases and 9 bases respectively, with 9 bases between them. This CDR3 is built from 11 residues. CDR3 bases: TGTGCCAGCAGCACATTGGGGCCCCAGCATTTT. Its protein is CASSTLGPQHF.

The chain employs TRBV7-6 and TRBJ2-3; 12 nucleotides agree with TRBD2. CDR1 and CDR2 from the germline V gene are SGHVS and FNYEAQ. After removal of 1 base from V and 3 bases from J, the junction contained 2 bases not matched to a gene. This CDR3 contains 16 residues. CDR3 DNA: TGTGCCAGCAGCTTAGAACTAGCGGGAGGTACAGATACGCAGTATTTT. Its protein is CASSLELAGGTDTQYF. Full variable domain (remainder filled in from reference TRBV7-6 and TRBJ2-3): GAGVSQSPRYKVTKRGQDVALRCDPISGHVSLYWYRQALGQGPEFLTYFNYEAQQDKSGLPNDRFSAERPEGSISTLTIQRTEQRDSAMYRCASSLELAGGTDTQYFGPGTRLTVL.

CDR3 region: CASSSGLGDTQYF. The CDR3 DNA sequence: TGTGCCAGCAGCTCCGGACTTGGAGATACGCAGTATTTT. This chain uses TRBV11-2 with TRBJ2-3, with D possibly being TRBD2 (5 bases). Trimming cost V 4 bases and J 5 bases, with 10 bases left between them. CDR1 is SGHAT and CDR2 is FQNNGV in the germline V gene. CDR3 length equals 13 residues.

The sample holds a few counts of this clonotype. This sequence joins TRBV27 and TRBJ2-1, with 9 bases aligning to TRBD2. J was trimmed by 7 bases and V by 2 bases; bases with no gene match: 9. Per germline, CDR1 MNHEY and CDR2 SMNVEV (reference sequence). This CDR3 is built from 16 residues. CDR3 sequence reads: CASSLILGTSINEQFF. In DNA form, the CDR3 reads TGTGCCAGCAGTTTAATATTAGGGACTAGCATAAATGAGCAGTTCTTC.

CDR3 in amino acids: CASSQGATGSEQFF. In DNA form, the CDR3 reads TGCGCCAGCAGCCAAGGGGCGACTGGCAGTGAGCAGTTCTTC. The rearrangement links TRBV4-3 to TRBJ2-1; D unresolved. Trimming took 1 base from V and 9 from J, leaving 13 bases between them. CDR3 length equals 14 residues. CDR1 is LGHNA, CDR2 YSLEER, per germline.

This clonotype was detected many times. The chain carries TRBV6-2 or TRBV6-3 and TRBJ2-7, with 8 bases lining up with TRBD2. This CDR3 comprises 19 residues. The germline gives CDR1 MNHEY, CDR2 SVGEGT. V lost 2 bases to trimming and J lost 3 bases; unmatched junction nucleotides: 18. Here the CDR3 DNA reads TGTGCCAGCAGTTACCCATCGGGACACATAGCGGGAACCTACTACGAGCAGTACTTC. Translation: CASSYPSGHIAGTYYEQYF.

In DNA form, the CDR3 reads TGCGCCAGCAGCCAATCCGGGACAGGGAGCCACAATGAGCAGTTCTTC. Translated, it gives CASSQSGTGSHNEQFF. V usage is TRBV4-3 and J usage is TRBJ2-1; 9 nucleotides agree with TRBD1. The CDR3 runs to 16 residues. J was trimmed by 5 bases and V by 2 bases; bases with no gene match: 7. Germline lookup yields CDR1 LGHNA and CDR2 YSLEER.

This clonotype showed up many times. The chain is built from TRBV4-2 and TRBJ1-4; TRBD1 is a possible D gene (6 bases). The V end was cut by 0 bases, the J end by 1 base, with 12 bases between. The CDR3 contains 17 residues. CDR1 and CDR2 from the germline V gene are LGHNA and YNFKEQ. CDR3 nucleotides: TGTGCCAGCAGCCAAGACCTGGACAGCCGAACTAATGAAAAACTGTTTTTT. Amino acid sequence: CASSQDLDSRTNEKLFF.

The CDR3 region is CASSYSVASAEAFF. The CDR3, as DNA: TGTGCCAGCAGTTACTCGGTCGCGTCGGCTGAAGCTTTCTTT. This rearrangement joins TRBV6-2 or TRBV6-3 to TRBJ1-1; D remains ambiguous. CDR3 length: 14 amino acids. The germline CDR1 and CDR2 sequences are MNHEY and SVGEGT. Trimming stripped 0 bases from V and 6 bases from J, with 11 bases between.

The V call is TRBV19, the J call TRBJ1-5; 9 nucleotides match TRBD1. Germline CDR1 and CDR2: LNHDA and SQIVND (reference sequence). The V gene end was trimmed by 1 base and the J gene end by 5 bases; junction bases not matched to a gene: 3. CDR3 size: 15 residues. CDR3 region: CASSIVRDRDQPQHF. CDR3 in DNA: TGTGCCAGTAGTATAGTGAGGGACAGGGATCAGCCCCAGCATTTT. The full variable domain, its missing parts supplied by reference TRBV19 and TRBJ1-5, is DGGITQSPKYLFRKEGQNVTLSCEQNLNHDAMYWYRQDPGQGLRLIYYSQIVNDFQKGDIAEGYSVSREKKESFPLTVTSAQKNPTAFYLCASSIVRDRDQPQHFGDGTRLSIL.

This clonotype was detected ten times or more. The J gene is TRBJ2-1, the V gene TRBV20-1; TRBD2 matches 14 bases. Germline-derived CDR1 and CDR2 are DFQATT and SNEGSKA (reference sequence). Trimming removed 6 bases from V and 3 bases from J; junction bases left unmatched: 7. CDR3 length: 16 residues. The CDR3 sequence: CSAPGLAGDLYNEQFF. CDR3 sequence (DNA): TGCAGTGCCCCGGGACTAGCGGGAGACCTCTACAATGAGCAGTTCTTC.

The chain couples TRBV6-4 to TRBJ2-3; TRBD2 matches at 8 bases. CDR1 and CDR2 (germline): MRHNA, SNTAGT. This CDR3 has 16 amino acids. After removal of 5 bases from V and 4 bases from J, the junction contained 11 bases not matched to a gene. The DNA for the CDR3 is TGTGCCAGCAGTAGAGTCGGCGGGAGGTTCTCAGATACGCAGTATTTT. Protein sequence: CASSRVGGRFSDTQYF.

This clonotype occurred a few times. This chain uses TRBV20-1 with TRBJ2-7; 7 bases fit TRBD2. The CDR3 runs to 14 residues. Germline CDR1 is DFQATT and CDR2 is SNEGSKA (reference sequence). The junction had 5 bases not matched to a gene; V was cut back by 2 bases and J by 1 base. The CDR3: CSARPLAVSYEQYF. CDR3 in DNA: TGCAGTGCTAGACCGCTAGCGGTGTCCTACGAGCAGTACTTC.

This clonotype turned up a few times. The chain couples TRBV10-3 to TRBJ2-6, with D possibly TRBD1 on 6 matching bases. The CDR3 has 16 amino acids. The germline V gene has CDR1 ENHRY and CDR2 SYGVKD. The V end lost 4 bases, the J end lost 0 bases, and 10 bases lay between the germline ends. CDR3 in amino acids: CAISGGQSSGANVLTF. In DNA form, the CDR3 reads TGTGCCATCAGTGGCGGACAGTCCTCTGGGGCCAACGTCCTGACTTTC.

This clonotype showed up many times. V and J are TRBV29-1 and TRBJ2-1; D possibly matches TRBD1 or TRBD2 (5 bases each). V was pared by 8 bases and J by 6 bases, with 11 bases between. CDR3 length: 11 residues. Germline V gene sequence: CDR1 SQVTM, CDR2 ANQGSEA. The CDR3 here is CSYWDLNEQFF. In DNA form, the CDR3 reads TGCAGCTACTGGGACCTCAATGAGCAGTTCTTC.